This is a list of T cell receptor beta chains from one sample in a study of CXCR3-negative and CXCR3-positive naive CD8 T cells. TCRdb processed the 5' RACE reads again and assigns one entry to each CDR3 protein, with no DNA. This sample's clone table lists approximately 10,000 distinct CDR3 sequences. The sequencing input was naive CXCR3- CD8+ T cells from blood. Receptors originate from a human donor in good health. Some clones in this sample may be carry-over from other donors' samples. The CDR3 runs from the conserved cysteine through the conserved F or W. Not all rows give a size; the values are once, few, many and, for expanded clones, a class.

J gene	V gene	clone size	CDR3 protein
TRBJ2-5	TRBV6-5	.	CASTKDRETQYF
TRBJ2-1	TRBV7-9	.	CASSASAEDYNEQFF
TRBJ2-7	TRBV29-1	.	CSAVPEGAYEQYF
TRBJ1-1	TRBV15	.	CATSREFTEAFF
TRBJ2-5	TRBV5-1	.	CASWDSQETQYF
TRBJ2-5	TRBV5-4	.	CASSLVDRAPETQYF
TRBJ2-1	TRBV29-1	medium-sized	CSAIGTSVVNEQFF
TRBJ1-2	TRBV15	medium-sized	CATSRPGTVFNYGYTF
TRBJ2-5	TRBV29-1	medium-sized	CSAEGFIRETQYF
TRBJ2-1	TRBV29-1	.	CSAFSGTGNEQFF
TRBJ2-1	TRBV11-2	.	CASSSRDTSSSYNEQFF
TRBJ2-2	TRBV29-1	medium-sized	CSVDLVTGELFF
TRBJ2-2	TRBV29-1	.	CSVEQGFTGELFF
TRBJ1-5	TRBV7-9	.	CASSLVSVGEPEGNQPQHF
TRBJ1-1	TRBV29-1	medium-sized	CSVSPGGLNTEAFF
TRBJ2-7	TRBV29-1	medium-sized	CSVEVGGQIYEQYF
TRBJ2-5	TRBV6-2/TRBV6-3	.	CASSLLNREETQYF
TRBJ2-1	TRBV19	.	CASSILSGDSLYNEQFF
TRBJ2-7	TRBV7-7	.	CASSSGTEYEQYF
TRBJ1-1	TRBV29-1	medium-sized	CSVWDLGVNTEAFF
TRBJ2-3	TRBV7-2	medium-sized	CASSHGTSGTDTQYF
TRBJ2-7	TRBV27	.	CASSFTDSYEQYF
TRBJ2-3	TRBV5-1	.	CASSLEQGETDTQYF
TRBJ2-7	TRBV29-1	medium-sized	CSVEDPAGSSYEQYF
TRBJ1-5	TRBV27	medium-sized	CASSPIPSGGYSNQPQHF
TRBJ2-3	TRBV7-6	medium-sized	CASSLGTSGAGTDTQYF
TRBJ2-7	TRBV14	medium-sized	CASSQDPGGAEQYF
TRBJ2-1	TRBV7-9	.	CASRPGGQENEQFF
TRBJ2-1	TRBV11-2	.	CASSRTLGVSDEQFF
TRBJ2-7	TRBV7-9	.	CASSFVGYEQYF
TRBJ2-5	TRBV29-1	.	CSVEVTSAEETQYF
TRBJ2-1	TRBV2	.	CASSVGYNEQFF
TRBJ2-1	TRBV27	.	CASSLTSGGARDEQFF
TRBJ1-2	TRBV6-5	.	CASSYGDRYGYTF
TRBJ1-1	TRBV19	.	CASSITTGTEAFF
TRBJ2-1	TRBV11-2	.	CASSFEGNEQFF
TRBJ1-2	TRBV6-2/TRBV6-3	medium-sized	CASSYSRSGDDGYTF
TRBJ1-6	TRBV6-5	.	CASSSSGADAYNSPLHF
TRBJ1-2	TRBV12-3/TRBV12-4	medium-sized	CASSLLPGGYGYTF
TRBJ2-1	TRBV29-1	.	CSVPRGGRINEQFF
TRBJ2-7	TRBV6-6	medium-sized	CASSYSNSYEQYF
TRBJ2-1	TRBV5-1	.	CASAEASYNEQFF
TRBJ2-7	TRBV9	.	CASSVTSGGYEQYF
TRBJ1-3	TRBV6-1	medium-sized	CASSETGRRRMTGNTIYF
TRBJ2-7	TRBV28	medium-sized	CASSFLREQYF
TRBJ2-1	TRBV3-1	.	CASSQVSDSSYNEQFF
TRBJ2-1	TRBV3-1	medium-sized	CASSQDWYGSRSYNEQFF
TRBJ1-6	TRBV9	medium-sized	CASSVEGTSKSPLHF
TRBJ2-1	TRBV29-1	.	CSVEDRFHEQFF
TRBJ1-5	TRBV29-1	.	CSVEVGQPQHF
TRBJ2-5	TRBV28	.	CASTSGAWDLFQETQYF